Listed below are T cell receptor beta chains from one sample, sequenced in a study of OX40 agonist ivuxolimab in advanced cancers. The method was immunoSEQ multiplex PCR; TCRdb's version includes in-frame clones alone and lacks a portion of them. The sample shows 20,000 to 30,000 clones, more than 80% of them seen only once. Specimen: CD4+ or CD8+ T cells sorted from blood, collected in a trial of the OX40 agonist ivuxolimab. Receptors were obtained from an adult with an advanced solid tumor such as melanoma, head and neck, liver or kidney cancer. Each CDR3 is given with its conserved first and last residue. The order of the fields is D gene, clone size, V gene, J gene, CDR3 protein, CDR3 DNA. A D gene is named only where the DNA matches it firmly. A row's size may be missing; if present it is once, few, many or a size class.

>-|-|TRBV9|TRBJ1-1
CASSPSGGAEAFF
TGTGCCAGCAGCCCTAGCGGGGGGGCTGAAGCTTTCTTT
>-|-|TRBV19|TRBJ1-5
CATLYTFEGNQPQHF
TGTGCCACCCTTTACACCTTCGAGGGCAATCAGCCCCAGCATTTT
>-|-|TRBV2|TRBJ1-5
CASRGGYSNQPQHF
TGTGCCAGCAGGGGAGGTTATAGCAATCAGCCCCAGCATTTT
>-|-|TRBV6-4|TRBJ2-3
CASKPEGETDTQYF
TGTGCCAGCAAACCTGAGGGAGAAACAGATACGCAGTATTTT
>-|-|TRBV25-1|TRBJ1-1
CASSSRGNTEAFF
TGTGCCAGCAGTTCTCGGGGGAACACTGAAGCTTTCTTT
>-|-|TRBV4-1|TRBJ2-7
CASSQWQAYEQYF
TGCGCCAGCAGCCAATGGCAGGCCTACGAGCAGTACTTC
>TRBD1|-|TRBV13|TRBJ2-3
CASSFPGQGRDTQYF
TGTGCCAGCAGTTTTCCGGGACAGGGGAGAGATACGCAGTATTTT
>-|-|TRBV9|TRBJ2-5
CASRATGTPQETQYF
TGTGCCAGCAGAGCCACCGGGACTCCTCAAGAGACCCAGTACTTC
>-|-|TRBV25-1|TRBJ1-1
CASSESLGLTEAFF
TGTGCCAGCAGTGAATCTCTGGGACTCACTGAAGCTTTCTTT
>TRBD2|-|TRBV9|TRBJ2-1
CASSVSRGGFSAEQFF
TGTGCCAGCAGCGTAAGTCGGGGGGGCTTTTCTGCTGAGCAGTTCTTC
>-|few|TRBV7-9|TRBJ1-1
CASSPATVRTLNTEAFF
TGTGCCAGCAGCCCCGCGACGGTCCGGACACTTAACACTGAAGCTTTCTTT
>-|-|TRBV30|TRBJ1-5
CAWGGEDDNQPQHF
TGTGCCTGGGGGGGCGAGGATGACAATCAGCCCCAGCATTTT
>-|-|TRBV2|TRBJ2-3
CASSDGDGYTDTQYF
TGTGCCAGCAGTGACGGGGATGGATACACAGATACGCAGTATTTT
>TRBD2|-|TRBV5-1|TRBJ2-3
CASSLEGGRGGPTDTQYF
TGCGCCAGCAGCTTGGAAGGGGGGCGGGGGGGCCCAACAGATACGCAGTATTTT
>TRBD1|-|TRBV4-3|TRBJ1-6
CASSQVTGNSPLHF
TGCGCCAGCAGCCAAGTGACAGGGAACTCACCCCTCCACTTT
>-|-|TRBV29-1|TRBJ2-7
CSVRWGSYEQYF
TGCAGCGTGAGATGGGGGTCCTACGAGCAGTACTTC
>TRBD1|-|TRBV7-6|TRBJ2-7
CASSPGTGIEQYF
TGTGCCAGCAGCCCCGGGACAGGGATTGAGCAGTACTTC
>-|-|TRBV4-1|TRBJ2-2
CASSRFTGHLFLQATGELFF
TGCGCCAGCAGCCGATTCACGGGACATCTATTTTTACAAGCGACCGGGGAGCTGTTTTTT
>TRBD2|-|TRBV5-1|TRBJ2-1
CASSFGRERGVRNEQFF
TGCGCCAGCAGCTTTGGTAGAGAGCGGGGGGTCCGCAATGAGCAGTTCTTC
>TRBD1|-|TRBV19|TRBJ1-6
CASSIRGGGYNSPLHF
TGTGCCAGTAGTATTCGAGGGGGCGGATATAATTCACCCCTCCACTTT
>-|once|TRBV9|TRBJ2-2
CASSPWGTGELFF
TGTGCCAGCAGCCCCTGGGGCACCGGGGAGCTGTTTTTT
>-|-|TRBV27|TRBJ2-1
CASSSTENEQFF
TGTGCCAGCAGTAGCACGGAGAATGAGCAGTTCTTC
>TRBD2|-|TRBV15|TRBJ2-7
CATSRASGADGEQYF
TGTGCCACCAGCAGAGCGAGCGGGGCCGATGGAGAGCAGTACTTC
>-|-|TRBV7-9|TRBJ1-1
CASSLLNTEAFF
TGTGCCAGCAGCTTACTGAACACTGAAGCTTTCTTT
>-|-|TRBV6-6|TRBJ1-1
CASSYTPEAFF
TGTGCCAGCAGTTATACCCCTGAAGCTTTCTTT
>-|-|TRBV7-8|TRBJ1-1
CASSLAGALSTEAFF
TGTGCCAGCAGCTTAGCAGGGGCCTTGAGCACTGAAGCTTTCTTT